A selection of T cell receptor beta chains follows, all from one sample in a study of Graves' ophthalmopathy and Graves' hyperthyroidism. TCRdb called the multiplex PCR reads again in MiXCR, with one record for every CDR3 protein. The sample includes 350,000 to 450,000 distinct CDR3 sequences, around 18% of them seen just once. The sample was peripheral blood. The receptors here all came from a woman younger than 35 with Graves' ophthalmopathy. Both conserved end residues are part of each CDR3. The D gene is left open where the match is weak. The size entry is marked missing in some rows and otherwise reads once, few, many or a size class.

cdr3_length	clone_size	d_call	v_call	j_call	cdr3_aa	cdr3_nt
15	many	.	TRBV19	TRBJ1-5	CASTTAVYSNQPQHF	TGTGCCAGTACGACAGCCGTTTATAGCAATCAGCCCCAGCATTTT
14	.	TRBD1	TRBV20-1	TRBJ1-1	CSARVGQPKTEAFF	TGCAGTGCTAGAGTGGGACAGCCAAAGACTGAAGCTTTCTTT
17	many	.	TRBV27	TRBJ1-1	CASSLSFPRGGDTEAFF	TGTGCCAGCAGTTTATCCTTCCCAAGGGGAGGGGACACTGAAGCTTTCTTT
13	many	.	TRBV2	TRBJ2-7	CASSDPGAYEQYF	TGTGCCAGCAGTGACCCGGGGGCTTACGAGCAGTACTTC
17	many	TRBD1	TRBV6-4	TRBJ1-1	CASSDRDREPMNTEAFF	TGTGCCAGCAGTGACCGGGACAGGGAACCCATGAACACTGAAGCTTTCTTT
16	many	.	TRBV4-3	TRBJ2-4	CASSQGRQPNKNIQYF	TGCGCCAGCAGCCAAGGGAGACAGCCTAATAAAAACATTCAGTACTTC
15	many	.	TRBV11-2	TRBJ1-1	CASTPSGLMNTEAFF	TGTGCCAGCACCCCGTCAGGGTTAATGAACACTGAAGCTTTCTTT
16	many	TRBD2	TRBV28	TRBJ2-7	CASSLSLTGWGGEQYF	TGTGCCAGCAGTTTATCCCTAACGGGGTGGGGGGGCGAGCAGTACTTC
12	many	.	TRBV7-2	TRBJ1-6	CASSRGDSPLHF	TGTGCCAGCAGCCGGGGGGACTCACCCCTCCACTTT
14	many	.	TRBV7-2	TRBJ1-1	CASSLLGPNTEAFF	TGTGCCAGCAGCTTACTGGGACCGAACACTGAAGCTTTCTTT